This T cell receptor (beta chain) was observed in a study of blood T cell repertoires in COVID-19. This clone has a single count. Assay: immunoSEQ multiplex PCR; the TCRdb copy retains only in-frame clones and omits some. The table has about 12,000 clones, around 70% seen once; the top ten hold about 9.5%. The CDR3 sequence is 13 residues long. Germline CDR1 KGHDR, CDR2 SFDVKD. The V end lost 7 bases, the J end lost 2 bases, and 10 bases lay between the germline ends. Seattle enrolled patients during active infection and tracked them longitudinally. This chain joins TRBV24-1 and TRBJ1-1, with a tentative D call TRBD1 (6 bases). This receptor was identified in a man between 60 and 75 years old with COVID-19, enrolled during active disease. The specimen sequenced was peripheral blood. The CDR3 reads CATSDRRNTEAFF. CDR3 coding DNA: TGTGCCACCAGCGACAGGAGAAACACTGAAGCTTTCTTT.